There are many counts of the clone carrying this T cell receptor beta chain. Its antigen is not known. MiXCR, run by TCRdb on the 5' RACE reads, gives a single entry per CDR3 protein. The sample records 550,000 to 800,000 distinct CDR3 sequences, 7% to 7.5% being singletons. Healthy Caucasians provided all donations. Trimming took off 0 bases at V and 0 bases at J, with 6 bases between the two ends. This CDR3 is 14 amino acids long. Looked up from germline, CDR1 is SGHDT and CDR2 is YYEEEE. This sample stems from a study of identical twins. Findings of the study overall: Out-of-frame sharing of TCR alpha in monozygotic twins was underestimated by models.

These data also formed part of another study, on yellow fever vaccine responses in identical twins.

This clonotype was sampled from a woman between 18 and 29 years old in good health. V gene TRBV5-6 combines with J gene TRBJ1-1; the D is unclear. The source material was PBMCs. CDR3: CASSLALMNTEAFF. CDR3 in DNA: TGTGCCAGCAGCTTGGCCCTAATGAACACTGAAGCTTTCTTT. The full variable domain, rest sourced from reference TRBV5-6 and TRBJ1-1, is DAGVTQSPTHLIKTRGQQVTLRCSPKSGHDTVSWYQQALGQGPQFIFQYYEEEERQRGNFPDRFSGHQFPNYSSELNVNALLLGDSALYLCASSLALMNTEAFFGQGTRLTVV.